A selection of T cell receptor beta chains follows, all from one sample in a study of long-term antiretroviral therapy in people with HIV. TCRdb's table, derived via immunoSEQ multiplex PCR, lists solely in-frame clones and lacks some. The data contain some 33,000 clones, over 70% of them seen just once; the ten biggest clones take up around 6.3%. The sequences come from unsorted PBMCs, collected 0.6 years after starting antiretroviral therapy. All receptors derive from a man between 18 and 29 years old with HIV. CDR3s include the opening cysteine and the closing phenylalanine or tryptophan. A D gene is named only where the DNA matches it firmly.

j_gene: TRBJ2-2; len: 14; d_gene: .; v_gene: TRBV9; CDR3aa: CASSPLRGTGELFF
j_gene: TRBJ1-1; len: 15; d_gene: .; v_gene: TRBV7-2; CDR3aa: CASSPQTTGRTEAFF
j_gene: TRBJ2-2; len: 18; d_gene: .; v_gene: TRBV28; CDR3aa: CASRTVVWGQGASGELFF
j_gene: TRBJ2-1; len: 15; d_gene: .; v_gene: TRBV5-1; CDR3aa: CASSLALPSYNEQFF
j_gene: TRBJ2-7; len: 14; d_gene: .; v_gene: TRBV7-9; CDR3aa: CASSLFGTPYEQYF
j_gene: TRBJ2-1; len: 14; d_gene: .; v_gene: TRBV7-9; CDR3aa: CASSPLNRANEQFF
j_gene: TRBJ2-7; len: 13; d_gene: TRBD2; v_gene: TRBV7-9; CDR3aa: CASSTGLVYEQYF
j_gene: TRBJ1-2; len: 14; d_gene: TRBD1; v_gene: TRBV6-5; CDR3aa: CASSYSTGGGGYTF
j_gene: TRBJ1-5; len: 12; d_gene: .; v_gene: TRBV27; CDR3aa: CASSNPYQPQHF
j_gene: TRBJ1-2; len: 12; d_gene: .; v_gene: TRBV28; CDR3aa: CASFTGTDGYTF
j_gene: TRBJ1-3; len: 17; d_gene: .; v_gene: TRBV7-9; CDR3aa: CASSQRHGGRRGNTIYF
j_gene: TRBJ2-5; len: 12; d_gene: .; v_gene: TRBV18; CDR3aa: CASSRQQETQYF
j_gene: TRBJ1-1; len: 15; d_gene: .; v_gene: TRBV18; CDR3aa: CASSPRLAEGTEAFF
j_gene: TRBJ2-7; len: 14; d_gene: TRBD1; v_gene: TRBV6-5; CDR3aa: CASRSTGSSYEQYF
j_gene: TRBJ2-5; len: 16; d_gene: TRBD2; v_gene: TRBV28; CDR3aa: CASSPLAGGPRETQYF
j_gene: TRBJ2-1; len: 13; d_gene: .; v_gene: TRBV14; CDR3aa: CASSISSWNEQFF
j_gene: TRBJ1-2; len: 17; d_gene: .; v_gene: TRBV15; CDR3aa: CATSRDLWRGADYGYTF
j_gene: TRBJ2-7; len: 14; d_gene: .; v_gene: TRBV5-6; CDR3aa: CASSPDREGYEQYF
j_gene: TRBJ2-1; len: 17; d_gene: TRBD2; v_gene: TRBV7-9; CDR3aa: CASSPRGLAGDWNEQFF
j_gene: TRBJ2-2; len: 13; d_gene: .; v_gene: TRBV5-4; CDR3aa: CASSFGNTGELFF
j_gene: TRBJ1-3; len: 16; d_gene: .; v_gene: TRBV14; CDR3aa: CASSQGLGLSGNTIYF
j_gene: TRBJ1-5; len: 15; d_gene: TRBD1; v_gene: TRBV6-1; CDR3aa: CASSEWGQGDQPQHF
j_gene: TRBJ2-7; len: 15; d_gene: TRBD2; v_gene: TRBV28; CDR3aa: CASSSAGTSGYEQYF
j_gene: TRBJ2-5; len: 13; d_gene: .; v_gene: TRBV19; CDR3aa: CASSISRLETQYF
j_gene: TRBJ1-4; len: 15; d_gene: TRBD1; v_gene: TRBV6-5; CDR3aa: CASSYSGQSNEKLFF
j_gene: TRBJ1-2; len: 15; d_gene: TRBD1; v_gene: TRBV30; CDR3aa: CAWSRPGGQGAGYTF
j_gene: TRBJ2-2; len: 13; d_gene: .; v_gene: TRBV10-2; CDR3aa: CASRGTNTGELFF
j_gene: TRBJ2-7; len: 14; d_gene: .; v_gene: TRBV6-5; CDR3aa: CASRKQGAPYEQYF
j_gene: TRBJ1-2; len: 13; d_gene: .; v_gene: TRBV6-5; CDR3aa: CASSPATGYGYTF
j_gene: TRBJ2-3; len: 15; d_gene: TRBD1; v_gene: TRBV28; CDR3aa: CASSKDRGNTDTQYF
j_gene: TRBJ1-5; len: 12; d_gene: .; v_gene: TRBV15; CDR3aa: CATSEGNQPQHF
j_gene: TRBJ1-5; len: 16; d_gene: .; v_gene: TRBV28; CDR3aa: CASRGWVGAGNQPQHF
j_gene: TRBJ1-1; len: 15; d_gene: .; v_gene: TRBV5-1; CDR3aa: CASSLGTPVGTEAFF
j_gene: TRBJ1-2; len: 14; d_gene: .; v_gene: TRBV5-6; CDR3aa: CASSFVGGNYGYTF
j_gene: TRBJ2-1; len: 15; d_gene: .; v_gene: TRBV28; CDR3aa: CASSLGLANNNEQFF
j_gene: TRBJ2-7; len: 13; d_gene: .; v_gene: TRBV27; CDR3aa: CASSLSTPYEQYF
j_gene: TRBJ1-5; len: 15; d_gene: .; v_gene: TRBV7-5; CDR3aa: CARSPGHGPNQPQHF
j_gene: TRBJ1-1; len: 15; d_gene: .; v_gene: TRBV6-1; CDR3aa: CASRFGRGAATEAFF
j_gene: TRBJ2-1; len: 13; d_gene: .; v_gene: TRBV5-1; CDR3aa: CASSLGQYNEQFF
j_gene: TRBJ1-2; len: 17; d_gene: .; v_gene: TRBV9; CDR3aa: CASSVGLGQPFNYGYTF
j_gene: TRBJ1-2; len: 13; d_gene: .; v_gene: TRBV5-1; CDR3aa: CASSLGGGYGYTF
j_gene: TRBJ2-7; len: 15; d_gene: TRBD2; v_gene: TRBV2; CDR3aa: CASRVGTSGTYEQYF
j_gene: TRBJ1-1; len: 13; d_gene: .; v_gene: TRBV6-5; CDR3aa: CASTADLNTEAFF
j_gene: TRBJ2-2; len: 14; d_gene: .; v_gene: TRBV7-3; CDR3aa: CASSLSGGPGELFF
j_gene: TRBJ2-5; len: 13; d_gene: .; v_gene: TRBV5-1; CDR3aa: CASSSYSAETQYF
j_gene: TRBJ2-7; len: 16; d_gene: .; v_gene: TRBV7-2; CDR3aa: CASSLNLGPTRYEQYF
j_gene: TRBJ2-7; len: 14; d_gene: .; v_gene: TRBV7-2; CDR3aa: CASINFGVGGEQYF
j_gene: TRBJ2-1; len: 15; d_gene: TRBD2; v_gene: TRBV7-9; CDR3aa: CASSPTGLAGNEQFF
j_gene: TRBJ2-2; len: 15; d_gene: .; v_gene: TRBV18; CDR3aa: CASSSGQPNTGELFF
j_gene: TRBJ2-1; len: 13; d_gene: .; v_gene: TRBV11-3; CDR3aa: CASSPSVTNEQFF
j_gene: TRBJ1-2; len: 14; d_gene: .; v_gene: TRBV7-9; CDR3aa: CASSPTGPVGGYTF
j_gene: TRBJ2-6; len: 18; d_gene: .; v_gene: TRBV14; CDR3aa: CASSHLTPRASGANVLTF